These 28 T cell receptor beta chains originate from one sample sequenced in a study of cytomegalovirus exposure and HLA in healthy donors. PCR employed 60 Vbeta and 13 Jbeta primers. This table comes from immunoSEQ multiplex PCR, and its TCRdb copy is limited to in-frame clones, with some not included. The sample gives about 140,000 clones, 70% to 80% of which show up once; 2.5% to 3.5% is in the top ten. Sequenced sample: PBMCs. These receptors came from a female donor in good health and CMV-seronegative.

This clone was seen a few times. This sequence joins TRBV10-1 and TRBJ2-5; perhaps TRBD2 as D (6 bases). V was shortened by 2 bases and J by 5 bases, with 12 bases between the two germline ends. The CDR3 extends over 14 amino acids. The germline V gene has CDR1 WNHNN and CDR2 SYGVQD (reference sequence). The CDR3 protein is CASSEASDVETQYF. CDR3 DNA sequence: TGCGCCAGCAGTGAGGCTAGCGACGTCGAGACCCAGTACTTC.

CDR3 amino acids: CASGDRGDTGELFF. The CDR3 region has the DNA TGTGCCAGCGGAGACAGGGGAGACACCGGGGAGCTGTTTTTT. V is TRBV5-4 and J is TRBJ2-2, with TRBD1 matching 8 bases. This CDR3 is 14 amino acids long. Germline CDR1 and CDR2: SGHNT and YYREEE (reference sequence). V lost 7 bases to trimming and J lost 3 bases; unmatched junction nucleotides: 5.

V is TRBV5-5 and J is TRBJ2-7; 12 nucleotides agree with TRBD2. The germline gives CDR1 SGHKS, CDR2 YYEKEE (reference sequence). CDR3 size: 16 residues. Trimming took 4 bases from V and 5 from J; bases not matched to a gene: 10. The CDR3 DNA is TGTGCCAGCAGCATCGTTAGGACTAGCGGGATCCACGAGCAGTACTTC. This translates into CASSIVRTSGIHEQYF.

Remarks on this clone: This same CDR3 is encoded by further DNA sequences in the sample. V gene TRBV14 combines with J gene TRBJ1-5; D is unresolved. Germline V gene sequence: CDR1 SGHDN, CDR2 FVKESK. This CDR3 is built from 14 residues. Trimming took 1 base from V and 4 from J, leaving 8 bases between them. CDR3 region: CASSQGGGNQPQHF. The DNA of the CDR3 is TGTGCCAGCAGCCAAGGAGGTGGGAATCAGCCCCAGCATTTT.

The genes are TRBV6-6 and TRBJ2-5, with D perhaps matching TRBD2 (6 bases). The V gene's germline CDR1 is MNHNY and CDR2 SVGAGI (reference sequence). The CDR3 spans 14 residues. Trimming shortened V by 6 bases and J by 4 bases, and 15 bases separated the two germline ends. The DNA of the CDR3 is TGTGCCAGCAGCCATTTCATGGGGGGAGAGACCCAGTACTTC. This codes for CASSHFMGGETQYF.

The J gene is TRBJ1-4, the V gene TRBV19; D remains unclear. V lost 7 bases, J lost 8 bases, and 14 bases lay in between. Germline V gene lookup returns CDR1 LNHDA and CDR2 SQIVND (reference sequence). This CDR3 spans 13 amino acids. CDR3 coding DNA: TGTGCCAGTAACGTAATCCCGGGGGAAAAACTGTTTTTT. As protein: CASNVIPGEKLFF.

V and J are TRBV7-8 and TRBJ1-4; 8 bases map to TRBD1. The germline CDR1 and CDR2 sequences are SGHVS and FQNEAQ. This CDR3 region has 19 residues. Germline trimming cut 5 bases from V and 0 bases from J; bases unmatched to any gene: 14. The CDR3 sequence is CASSRVRQGASPTNEKLFF. The CDR3 nucleotides are TGTGCCAGCAGCCGAGTACGTCAGGGGGCGAGTCCAACTAATGAAAAACTGTTTTTT.

The rearrangement uses TRBV7-9 and TRBJ2-1; D may be TRBD1 (5 bases). The V end lost 1 base, the J end lost 7 bases, and 14 bases lay between the germline ends. CDR3 length: 15 amino acids. Germline CDR1 is SEHNR and CDR2 is FQNEAQ (reference sequence). The CDR3 here is CASSLGQKDGNEQFF. The CDR3 DNA is TGTGCCAGCAGCTTAGGACAGAAGGACGGGAATGAGCAGTTCTTC. Full variable domain (missing parts from reference TRBV7-9 and TRBJ2-1): DTGVSQNPRHKITKRGQNVTFRCDPISEHNRLYWYRQTLGQGPEFLTYFQNEAQLEKSRLLSDRFSAERPKGSFSTLEIQRTEQGDSAMYLCASSLGQKDGNEQFFGPGTRLTVL.

The rearrangement links TRBV7-2 to TRBJ2-5; no clear D. Per germline, CDR1 SGHTA and CDR2 FQGNSA. The CDR3 is 13 amino acids. Trimming removed 5 bases from V and 2 bases from J, with 9 bases in between. CDR3 DNA sequence: TGTGCCAGCAGCGGAGATAGACAAGAGACCCAGTACTTC. Translating gives CASSGDRQETQYF.

This clone was detected only a few times. This rearrangement joins TRBV9 to TRBJ2-6; no definite D call. The CDR3 sequence is 13 residues long. From germline, CDR1 is SGDLS and CDR2 YYNGEE. V lost 1 base and J lost 4, with 3 bases in between. CDR3 coding DNA: TGTGCCAGCAGCGTAACAGGGGCCAACGTCCTGACTTTC. This translates into CASSVTGANVLTF. Based on the CDR3 plus reference TRBV9 and TRBJ2-6, the full variable domain is DSGVTQTPKHLITATGQRVTLRCSPRSGDLSVYWYQQSLDQGLQFLIQYYNGEERAKGNILERFSAQQFPDLHSELNLSSLELGDSALYFCASSVTGANVLTFGAGSRLTVL.

On this clone itself: The sample has other DNA sequences that encode this CDR3 too. The CDR3 loop is CASSLETAYGYTF. CDR3 nucleotide sequence: TGTGCCAGCAGCTTAGAGACAGCTTATGGCTACACCTTC. The chain joins TRBV7-9 to TRBJ1-2; possibly TRBD1 for D (5 bases). Germline CDR1 and CDR2: SEHNR and FQNEAQ (reference sequence). CDR3 length: 13 residues. The germline V and J ends were trimmed by 1 base and 5 bases, with 8 bases remaining between them. The full variable domain, rest sourced from reference TRBV7-9 and TRBJ1-2, is DTGVSQNPRHKITKRGQNVTFRCDPISEHNRLYWYRQTLGQGPEFLTYFQNEAQLEKSRLLSDRFSAERPKGSFSTLEIQRTEQGDSAMYLCASSLETAYGYTFGSGTRLTVV.

The V and J genes are TRBV27 and TRBJ1-1; 9 positions agree with TRBD1. The V segment lost 0 bases and the J segment 1 base; nucleotides outside the gene matches: 21. Germline CDR1 and CDR2: MNHEY and SMNVEV (reference sequence). CDR3 length equals 22 residues. CDR3 amino acids: CASSLSAVLRDRVGGANTEAFF. The CDR3, as DNA: TGTGCCAGCAGTTTATCAGCGGTCCTCCGGGACAGGGTCGGCGGGGCGAACACTGAAGCTTTCTTT.

This sequence joins TRBV18 and TRBJ1-1; D ambiguous. CDR1 is KGHSH and CDR2 is LQKENI in the germline V gene. CDR3 length equals 9 residues. Trimming pared 3 bases from V and 12 bases from J, leaving 5 bases between. CDR3 coding DNA: TGTGCCAGCTCACCGCGTCCTTTCTTT. This sequence encodes CASSPRPFF.

The J gene is TRBJ2-1, the V gene TRBV2; possible D gene TRBD1, 5 bases. With 7 bases removed from V and 0 bases from J, the gap between germline ends came to 13 bases. The CDR3 sequence is 15 residues long. Germline V lookup: CDR1 SNHLY, CDR2 FYNNEI. CDR3 amino acids: CASKGLGNSYNEQFF. The CDR3 DNA is TGTGCCAGCAAGGGGTTGGGAAACTCCTACAATGAGCAGTTCTTC.

This sequence joins TRBV2 and TRBJ2-1; 10 nucleotides agree with TRBD1. Looked up from germline, CDR1 is SNHLY and CDR2 is FYNNEI. J lost 8 bases, V lost 6 bases, and 7 bases had no gene match. The CDR3 spans 14 residues. The CDR3 region is CASRVTGGSDEQFF. The CDR3 bases are TGTGCCAGCAGGGTGACAGGGGGCTCGGATGAGCAGTTCTTC. Drawing the rest from reference TRBV2 and TRBJ2-1, the complete variable domain is EPEVTQTPSHQVTQMGQEVILRCVPISNHLYFYWYRQILGQKVEFLVSFYNNEISEKSEIFDDQFSVERPDGSNFTLKIRSTKLEDSAMYFCASRVTGGSDEQFFGPGTRLTVL.

The chain carries TRBV18 and TRBJ2-7; D ambiguous. Per the germline V gene, CDR1 is KGHSH and CDR2 is LQKENI. Trimming pared 0 bases from V and 0 bases from J, leaving 9 bases between. The CDR3 runs to 15 residues. CDR3 nucleotide sequence: TGTGCCAGCTCACCACCGACACCAGGCTCCTACGAGCAGTACTTC. Translating gives CASSPPTPGSYEQYF. Together with reference TRBV18 and TRBJ2-7, the CDR3 gives the full variable domain: NAGVMQNPRHLVRRRGQEARLRCSPMKGHSHVYWYRQLPEEGLKFMVYLQKENIIDESGMPKERFSAEFPKEGPSILRIQQVVRGDSAAYFCASSPPTPGSYEQYFGPGTRLTVT.

This clone was observed a single time. The chain employs TRBV10-3 and TRBJ1-3, with D possibly TRBD1 on 6 matching bases. The CDR3 is made up of 15 amino acids. Germline V gene sequence: CDR1 ENHRY, CDR2 SYGVKD. V lost 3 bases and J lost 2, with 11 bases in between. CDR3 sequence: CAISDGRGAGNTIYF. The CDR3 DNA is TGTGCCATCAGTGACGGCAGGGGAGCTGGAAACACCATATATTTT.

This clone appeared a single time. The V and J genes are TRBV4-3 and TRBJ2-7, with a weak D call TRBD2 (7 bases). V was pared by 2 bases and J by 0 bases, with 11 bases between. The CDR3 consists of 15 residues. From germline, CDR1 is LGHNA and CDR2 YSLEER. CDR3 in DNA: TGCGCCAGCAGCCAACACAGGGACTACTCCTACGAGCAGTACTTC. This gives the protein CASSQHRDYSYEQYF.

The genes are TRBV10-3 and TRBJ1-6, with D unclear. Trimming cost V 2 bases and J 0 bases, with 8 bases left between them. Germline loops: CDR1 ENHRY, CDR2 SYGVKD. The CDR3 has 16 amino acids. DNA of the CDR3: TGTGCCATCAGTGAGAGGAGGAGCTCCTATAATTCACCCCTCCACTTT. Translation gives CAISERRSSYNSPLHF.

V and J are TRBV4-1 and TRBJ2-2, with 10 bases that match TRBD2. The germline V gene has CDR1 MGHRA and CDR2 YSYEKL. The CDR3 length is 16 residues. The V gene end was trimmed by 1 base and the J gene end by 4 bases; junction bases not matched to a gene: 3. CDR3 amino acids: CASSQGLAGVTGELFF. CDR3 nucleotide sequence: TGCGCCAGCAGCCAAGGTCTAGCGGGAGTCACCGGGGAGCTGTTTTTT.

The V and J genes are TRBV7-3 and TRBJ2-4, with a possible D match to TRBD1 (6 bases). This CDR3 spans 14 amino acids. Germline V gene sequence: CDR1 SGHTA, CDR2 FQGTGA. V lost 5 bases and J 9 bases, leaving 17 bases between the germline ends. The CDR3 region is CASSESGGAGIQYF. The DNA for the CDR3 is TGTGCCAGCAGCGAAAGTGGGGGCGCAGGCATTCAGTACTTC.

The gene calls are TRBV11-3 and TRBJ2-1; 7 bases map to TRBD1. This CDR3 is built from 14 residues. Trimming took 3 bases from V and 10 from J; bases not matched to a gene: 9. CDR1 is SGHNT, CDR2 YENEEA, per germline. DNA of the CDR3: TGTGCCAGCAGCTTGGCCCCGACAGGGTTCGAGCAGTTCTTC. It encodes CASSLAPTGFEQFF.

The gene calls are TRBV18 and TRBJ1-2; perhaps TRBD1 as D (6 bases). The CDR3 contains 15 residues. CDR1 and CDR2 from the germline V gene are KGHSH and LQKENI. Trimming left V 2 bases short and J 6 bases short, with 16 bases between. The CDR3 sequence is CASSPNRDKSNGYTF. The CDR3 DNA is TGTGCCAGCTCACCAAACCGGGACAAATCAAATGGCTACACCTTC.

V is TRBV7-6 and J is TRBJ1-6; possibly TRBD1 for D (6 bases). Trimming pared 2 bases from V and 3 bases from J, leaving 17 bases between. Germline CDR1 reads SGHVS; CDR2 reads FNYEAQ. CDR3 size: 18 residues. The DNA for the CDR3 is TGTGCCAGCAGCTTAAGCCTTCGGGTCAGGGGCTATAATTCACCCCTCCACTTT. Translation gives CASSLSLRVRGYNSPLHF.

The CDR3 region is CSVDGGSYNEQFF. The DNA for the CDR3 is TGCAGCGTTGATGGCGGCTCCTACAATGAGCAGTTCTTC. The chain is built from TRBV29-1 and TRBJ2-1; D unclear. CDR1 and CDR2 (germline): SQVTM, ANQGSEA. With 3 bases removed from V and 0 bases from J, the gap between germline ends came to 6 bases. The CDR3 loop spans 13 amino acids.

CDR3 bases: TGTGCTAGTGGTTTGGTACAGAGTGAGCAGTTCTTC. Translation gives CASGLVQSEQFF. The chain uses TRBV12-5 and TRBJ2-1; D not certain. The germline V gene encodes CDR1 LGHNT and CDR2 FRNRAP. The CDR3 runs 12 residues. Trimming shortened V by 0 bases and J by 9 bases, and 6 bases separated the two germline ends.

The gene calls are TRBV7-6 and TRBJ2-7; 7 bases are shared with TRBD2. After removal of 5 bases from V and 0 bases from J, the junction contained 7 bases not matched to a gene. The CDR3 has 15 amino acids. The germline V gene encodes CDR1 SGHVS and CDR2 FNYEAQ. The CDR3 loop is CASSPGTTPSYEQYF. CDR3 DNA: TGTGCCAGCAGCCCCGGGACTACCCCCTCCTACGAGCAGTACTTC.

This chain connects TRBV18 to TRBJ2-5; TRBD2 agrees at 7 bases. The CDR3 spans 16 residues. CDR1 is KGHSH, CDR2 LQKENI, per germline. The ends lost 5 bases at V and 3 bases at J; junction bases unmatched: 12. CDR3 DNA: TGTGCCAGCTCAACCCCCGGACTAGAATTTAAAGAGACCCAGTACTTC. Protein product: CASSTPGLEFKETQYF.